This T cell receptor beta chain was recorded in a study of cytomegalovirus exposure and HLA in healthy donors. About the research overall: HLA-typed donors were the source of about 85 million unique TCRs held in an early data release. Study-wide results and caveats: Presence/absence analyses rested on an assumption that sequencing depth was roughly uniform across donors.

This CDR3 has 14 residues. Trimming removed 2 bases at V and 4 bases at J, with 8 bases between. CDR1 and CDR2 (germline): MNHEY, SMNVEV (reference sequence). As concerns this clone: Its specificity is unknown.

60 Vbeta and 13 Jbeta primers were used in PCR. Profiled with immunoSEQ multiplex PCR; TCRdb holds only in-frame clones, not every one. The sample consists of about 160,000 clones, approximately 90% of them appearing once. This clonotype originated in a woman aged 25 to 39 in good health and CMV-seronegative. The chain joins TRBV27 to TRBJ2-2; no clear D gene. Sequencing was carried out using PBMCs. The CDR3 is CASSLSPITGELFF. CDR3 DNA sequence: TGTGCCAGCAGTTTAAGCCCCATCACCGGGGAGCTGTTTTTT.